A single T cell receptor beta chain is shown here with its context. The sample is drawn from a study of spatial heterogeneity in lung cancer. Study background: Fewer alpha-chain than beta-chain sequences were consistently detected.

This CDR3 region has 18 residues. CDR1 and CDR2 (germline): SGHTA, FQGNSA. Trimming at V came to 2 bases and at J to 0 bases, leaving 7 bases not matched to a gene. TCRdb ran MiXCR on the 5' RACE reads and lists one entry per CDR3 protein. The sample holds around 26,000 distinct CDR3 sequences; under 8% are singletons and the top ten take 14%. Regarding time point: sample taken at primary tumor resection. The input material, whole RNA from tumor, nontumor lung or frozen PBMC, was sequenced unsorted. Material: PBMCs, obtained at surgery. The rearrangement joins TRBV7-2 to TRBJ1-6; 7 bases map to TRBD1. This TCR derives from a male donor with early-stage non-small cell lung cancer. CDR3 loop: CASSLKLTGSSYNSPLHF. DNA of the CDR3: TGTGCCAGCAGCTTAAAGTTGACAGGGAGCTCCTATAATTCACCCCTCCACTTT. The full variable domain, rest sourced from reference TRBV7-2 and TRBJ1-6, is GAGVSQSPSNKVTEKGKDVELRCDPISGHTALYWYRQSLGQGLEFLIYFQGNSAPDKSGLPSDRFSAERTGGSVSTLTIQRTQQEDSAVYLCASSLKLTGSSYNSPLHFGNGTRLTVT.